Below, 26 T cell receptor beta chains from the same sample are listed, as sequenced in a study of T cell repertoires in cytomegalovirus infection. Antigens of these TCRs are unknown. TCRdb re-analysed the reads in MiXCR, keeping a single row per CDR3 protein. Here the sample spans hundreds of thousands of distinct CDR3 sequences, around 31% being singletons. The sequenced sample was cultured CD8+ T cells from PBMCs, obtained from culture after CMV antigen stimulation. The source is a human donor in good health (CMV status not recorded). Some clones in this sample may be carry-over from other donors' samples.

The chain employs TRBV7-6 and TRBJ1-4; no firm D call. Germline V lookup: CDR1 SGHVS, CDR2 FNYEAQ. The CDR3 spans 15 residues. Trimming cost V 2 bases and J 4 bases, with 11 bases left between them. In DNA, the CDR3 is TGTGCCAGCAGCTTACCCGAGGTACTTAATGAAAAACTGTTTTTT. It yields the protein CASSLPEVLNEKLFF.

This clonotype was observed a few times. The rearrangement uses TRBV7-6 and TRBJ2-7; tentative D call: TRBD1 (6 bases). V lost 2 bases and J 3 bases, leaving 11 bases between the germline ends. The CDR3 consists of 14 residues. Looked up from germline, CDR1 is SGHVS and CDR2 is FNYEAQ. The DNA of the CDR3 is TGTGCCAGCAGCTTATGGGGGCTGGACTACGAGCAGTACTTC. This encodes CASSLWGLDYEQYF.

The CDR3 coding sequence is TGTGCCAGCAAAGGCAGGATTTCCACTGAAGCTTTCTTT. Protein product: CASKGRISTEAFF. This chain links TRBV2 with TRBJ1-1; no clear D gene. The germline CDR1 and CDR2 sequences are SNHLY and FYNNEI. CDR3 length: 13 residues. V dropped 7 bases and J dropped 4 bases, with 13 bases sitting between them.

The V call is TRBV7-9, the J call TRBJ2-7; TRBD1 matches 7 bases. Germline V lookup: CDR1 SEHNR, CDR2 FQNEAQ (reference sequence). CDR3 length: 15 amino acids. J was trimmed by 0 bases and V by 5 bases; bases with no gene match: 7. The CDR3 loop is CASSPTGQYSYEQYF. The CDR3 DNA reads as TGTGCCAGCAGCCCTACGGGACAGTACTCCTACGAGCAGTACTTC.

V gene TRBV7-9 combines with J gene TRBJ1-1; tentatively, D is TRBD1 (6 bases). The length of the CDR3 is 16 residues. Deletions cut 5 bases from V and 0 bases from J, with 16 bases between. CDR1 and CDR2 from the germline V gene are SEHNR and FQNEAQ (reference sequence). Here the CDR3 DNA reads TGTGCCAGCAGCCCCCCGGACAGTCCCATGAACACTGAAGCTTTCTTT. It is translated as CASSPPDSPMNTEAFF.

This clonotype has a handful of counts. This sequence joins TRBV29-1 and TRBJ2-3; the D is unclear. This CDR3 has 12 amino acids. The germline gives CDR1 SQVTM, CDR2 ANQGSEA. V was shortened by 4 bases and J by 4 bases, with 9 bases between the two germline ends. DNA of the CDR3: TGCAGCGTTGTTTGGGGTTCAGATACGCAGTATTTT. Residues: CSVVWGSDTQYF.

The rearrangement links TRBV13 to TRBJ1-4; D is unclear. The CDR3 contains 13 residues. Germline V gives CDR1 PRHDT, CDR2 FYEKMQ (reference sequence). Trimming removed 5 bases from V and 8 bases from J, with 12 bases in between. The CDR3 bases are TGTGCCAGCAGCGGAGACGGTCAGGAAAAACTGTTTTTT. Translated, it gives CASSGDGQEKLFF.

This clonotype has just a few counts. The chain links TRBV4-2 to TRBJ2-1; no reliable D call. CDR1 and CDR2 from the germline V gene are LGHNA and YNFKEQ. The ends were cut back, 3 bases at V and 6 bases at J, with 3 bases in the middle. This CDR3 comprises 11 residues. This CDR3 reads CASSHINEQFF. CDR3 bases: TGTGCCAGCAGCCATATCAATGAGCAGTTCTTC.

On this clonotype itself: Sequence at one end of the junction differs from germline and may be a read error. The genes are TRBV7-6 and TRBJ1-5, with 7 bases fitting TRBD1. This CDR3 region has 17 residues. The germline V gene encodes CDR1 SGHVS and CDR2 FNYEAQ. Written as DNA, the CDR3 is TGTGCCAGCAGCCCGAGACAGGGTAGGGTTGTATATCAGCCCCTGCATTTT. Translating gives CASSPRQGRVVYQPLHF. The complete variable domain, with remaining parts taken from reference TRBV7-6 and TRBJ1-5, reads GAGVSQSPRYKVTKRGQDVALRCDPISGHVSLYWYRQALGQGPEFLTYFNYEAQQDKSGLPNDRFSAERPEGSISTLTIQRTEQRDSAMYRCASSPRQGRVVYQPLHFGDGTRLSIL.

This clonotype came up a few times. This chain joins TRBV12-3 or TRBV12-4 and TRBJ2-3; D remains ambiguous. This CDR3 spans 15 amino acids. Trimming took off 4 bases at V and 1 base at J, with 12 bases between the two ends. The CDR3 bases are TGTGCCAGCAGTTCAATGACCCGGGGCACAGATACGCAGTATTTT. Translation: CASSSMTRGTDTQYF.

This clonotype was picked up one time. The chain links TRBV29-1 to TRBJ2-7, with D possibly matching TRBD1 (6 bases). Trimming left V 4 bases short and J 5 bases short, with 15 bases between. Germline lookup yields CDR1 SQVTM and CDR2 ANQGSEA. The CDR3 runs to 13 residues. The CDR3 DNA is TGCAGCGTTGCCCGACTGACAGGAGACGAGCAGTACTTC. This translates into CSVARLTGDEQYF.

CDR3: CASSVDWGGPYNEQFF. As DNA, the CDR3 is TGTGCCAGCAGCGTAGACTGGGGGGGGCCATACAATGAGCAGTTCTTC. V usage is TRBV9 and J usage is TRBJ2-1, with D maybe TRBD2 (7 bases). CDR1 is SGDLS and CDR2 is YYNGEE in the germline V gene. This CDR3 contains 16 residues. Trimming left V 0 bases short and J 4 bases short, with 14 bases between.

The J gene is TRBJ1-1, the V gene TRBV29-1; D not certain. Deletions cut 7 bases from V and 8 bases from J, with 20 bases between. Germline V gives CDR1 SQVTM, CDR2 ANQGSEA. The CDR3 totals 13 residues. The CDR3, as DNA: TGCAGCGCCCCGGAAGGCCCCTCGGGGGAAGCTTTCTTT. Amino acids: CSAPEGPSGEAFF.

CDR3: CASCSRGGLTGELFF. The CDR3 coding sequence is TGTGCCAGCTGTTCAAGGGGGGGGCTCACCGGGGAGCTGTTTTTT. The rearrangement joins TRBV28 to TRBJ2-2, with D possibly TRBD2 on 7 matching bases. Germline values: CDR1 MDHEN, CDR2 SYDVKM. This CDR3 region has 15 residues. Trimming removed 8 bases at V and 4 bases at J, with 17 bases between.

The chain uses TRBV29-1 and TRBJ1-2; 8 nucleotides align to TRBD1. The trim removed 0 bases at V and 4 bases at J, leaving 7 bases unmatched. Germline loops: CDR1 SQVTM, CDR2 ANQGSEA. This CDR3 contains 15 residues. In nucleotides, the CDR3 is TGCAGCGTTGAAGACCGGCGGACAGGGTTCTATGGCTACACCTTC. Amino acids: CSVEDRRTGFYGYTF.

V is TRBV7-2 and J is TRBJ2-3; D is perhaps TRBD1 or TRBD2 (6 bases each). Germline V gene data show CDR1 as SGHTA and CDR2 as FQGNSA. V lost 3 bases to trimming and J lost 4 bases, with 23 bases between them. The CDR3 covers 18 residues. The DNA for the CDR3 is TGTGCCAGCAGCTTCCCTACCGAGAGGGGGGAAGCGGCAGATACGCAGTATTTT. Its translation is CASSFPTERGEAADTQYF.

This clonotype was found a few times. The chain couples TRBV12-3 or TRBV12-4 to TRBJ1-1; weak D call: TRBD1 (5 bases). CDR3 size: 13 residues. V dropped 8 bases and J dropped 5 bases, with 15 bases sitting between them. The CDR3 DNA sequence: TGTGCCAGCGGAATCCAGGGCGGAACTGAAGCTTTCTTT. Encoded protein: CASGIQGGTEAFF.

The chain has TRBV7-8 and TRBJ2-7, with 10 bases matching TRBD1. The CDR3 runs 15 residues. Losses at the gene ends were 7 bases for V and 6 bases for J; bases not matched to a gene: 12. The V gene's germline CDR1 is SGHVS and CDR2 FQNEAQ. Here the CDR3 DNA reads TGTGCCAGCACCCGAAGTCCGGGACAGGGGCGCGAGCAGTACTTC. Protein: CASTRSPGQGREQYF.

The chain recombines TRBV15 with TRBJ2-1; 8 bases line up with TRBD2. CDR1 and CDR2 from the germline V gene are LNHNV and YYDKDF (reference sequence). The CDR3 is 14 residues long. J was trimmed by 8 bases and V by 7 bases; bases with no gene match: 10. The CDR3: CATTGGSGGDEQFF. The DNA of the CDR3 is TGTGCCACCACGGGGGGGAGCGGGGGCGATGAGCAGTTCTTC.

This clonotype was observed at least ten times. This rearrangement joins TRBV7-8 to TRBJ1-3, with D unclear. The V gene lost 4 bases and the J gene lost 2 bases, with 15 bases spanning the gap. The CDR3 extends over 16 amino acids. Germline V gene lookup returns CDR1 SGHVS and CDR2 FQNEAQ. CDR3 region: CASSSPDHRTGNTIYF. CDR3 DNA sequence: TGTGCCAGCAGCTCCCCCGATCATCGGACTGGAAACACCATATATTTT.

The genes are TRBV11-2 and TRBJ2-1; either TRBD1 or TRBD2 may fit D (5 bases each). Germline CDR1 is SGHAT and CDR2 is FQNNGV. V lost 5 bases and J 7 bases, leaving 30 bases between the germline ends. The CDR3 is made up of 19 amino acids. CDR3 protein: CASSLTATANRRRRNEQFF. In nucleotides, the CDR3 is TGTGCCAGCAGCCTTACGGCAACAGCCAACAGGCGGCGGAGGAATGAGCAGTTCTTC.

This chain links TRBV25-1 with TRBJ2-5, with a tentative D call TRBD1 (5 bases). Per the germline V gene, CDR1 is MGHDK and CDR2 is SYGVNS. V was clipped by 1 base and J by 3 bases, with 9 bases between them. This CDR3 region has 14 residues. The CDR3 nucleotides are TGTGCCAGCAGTGAATGGAGACAGAAAGAGACCCAGTACTTC. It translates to CASSEWRQKETQYF.

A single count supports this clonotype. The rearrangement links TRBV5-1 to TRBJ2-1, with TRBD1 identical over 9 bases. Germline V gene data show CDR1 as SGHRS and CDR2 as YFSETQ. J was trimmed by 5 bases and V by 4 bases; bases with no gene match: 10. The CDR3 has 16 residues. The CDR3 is CASSRYGTGKDNEQFF. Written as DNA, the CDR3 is TGCGCCAGCAGCAGATACGGGACAGGGAAGGACAATGAGCAGTTCTTC.

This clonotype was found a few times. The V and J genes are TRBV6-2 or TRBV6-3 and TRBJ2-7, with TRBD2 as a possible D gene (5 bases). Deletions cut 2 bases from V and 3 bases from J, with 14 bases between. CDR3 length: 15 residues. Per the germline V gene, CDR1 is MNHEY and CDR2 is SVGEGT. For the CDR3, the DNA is TGTGCCAGCAGTTACAGTGTGGGCGGGCACTACGAGCAGTACGTC. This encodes CASSYSVGGHYEQYV.

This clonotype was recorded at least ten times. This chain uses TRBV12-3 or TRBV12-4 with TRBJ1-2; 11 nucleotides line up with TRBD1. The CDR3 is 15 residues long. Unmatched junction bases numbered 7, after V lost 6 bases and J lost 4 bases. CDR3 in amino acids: CASRGRDRGVYGYTF. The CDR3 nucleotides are TGTGCCAGCAGAGGAAGGGACAGGGGGGTCTATGGCTACACCTTC.

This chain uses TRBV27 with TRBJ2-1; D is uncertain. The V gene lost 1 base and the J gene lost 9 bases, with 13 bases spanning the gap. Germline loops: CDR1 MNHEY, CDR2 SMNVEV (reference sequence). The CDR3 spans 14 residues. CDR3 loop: CASSLWVSATEQFF. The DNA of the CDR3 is TGTGCCAGCAGTTTATGGGTCAGTGCTACTGAGCAGTTCTTC.